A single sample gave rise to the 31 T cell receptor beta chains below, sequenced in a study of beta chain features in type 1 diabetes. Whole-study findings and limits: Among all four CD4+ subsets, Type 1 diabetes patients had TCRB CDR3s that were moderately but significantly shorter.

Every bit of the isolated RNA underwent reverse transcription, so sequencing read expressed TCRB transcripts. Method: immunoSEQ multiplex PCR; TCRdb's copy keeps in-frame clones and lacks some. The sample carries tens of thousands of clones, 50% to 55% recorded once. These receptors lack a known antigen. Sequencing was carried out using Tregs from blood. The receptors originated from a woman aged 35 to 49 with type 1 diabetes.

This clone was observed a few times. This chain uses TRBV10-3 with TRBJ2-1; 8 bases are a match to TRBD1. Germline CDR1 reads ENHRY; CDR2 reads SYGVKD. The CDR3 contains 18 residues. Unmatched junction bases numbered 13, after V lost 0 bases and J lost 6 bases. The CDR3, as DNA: TGTGCCATCAGTGAGTCAGACAGGGGAAGAGTAAAGGGCAATGAGCAGTTCTTC. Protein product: CAISESDRGRVKGNEQFF.

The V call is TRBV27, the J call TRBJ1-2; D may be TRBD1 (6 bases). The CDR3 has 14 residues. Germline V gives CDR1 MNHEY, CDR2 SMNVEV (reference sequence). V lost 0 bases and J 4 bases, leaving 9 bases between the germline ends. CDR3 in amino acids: CASSLSRDTYGYTF. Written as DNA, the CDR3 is TGTGCCAGCAGTTTATCCCGGGACACCTATGGCTACACCTTC.

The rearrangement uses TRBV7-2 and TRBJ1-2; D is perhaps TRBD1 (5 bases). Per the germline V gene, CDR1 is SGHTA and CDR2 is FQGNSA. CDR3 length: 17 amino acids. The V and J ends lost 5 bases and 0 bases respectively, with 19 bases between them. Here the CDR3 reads CASSPGGTFLTNYGYTF. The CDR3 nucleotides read TGTGCCAGCAGCCCCGGGGGGACTTTTCTCACTAACTATGGCTACACCTTC. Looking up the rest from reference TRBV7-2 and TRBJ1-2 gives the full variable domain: GAGVSQSPSNKVTEKGKDVELRCDPISGHTALYWYRQSLGQGLEFLIYFQGNSAPDKSGLPSDRFSAERTGGSVSTLTIQRTQQEDSAVYLCASSPGGTFLTNYGYTFGSGTRLTVV.

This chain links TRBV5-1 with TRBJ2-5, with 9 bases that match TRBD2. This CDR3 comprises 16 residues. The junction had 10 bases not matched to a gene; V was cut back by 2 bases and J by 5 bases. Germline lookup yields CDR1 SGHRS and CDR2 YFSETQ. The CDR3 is CASSFGLASERETQYF. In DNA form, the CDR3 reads TGCGCCAGCAGCTTTGGACTAGCGTCAGAGCGCGAGACCCAGTACTTC.

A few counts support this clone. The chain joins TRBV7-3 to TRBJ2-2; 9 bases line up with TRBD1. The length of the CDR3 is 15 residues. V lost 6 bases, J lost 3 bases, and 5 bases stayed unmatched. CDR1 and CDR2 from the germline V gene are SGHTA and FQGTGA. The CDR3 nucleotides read TGTGCCAGCAGTGCCGGGACAGGGTACACCGGGGAGCTGTTTTTT. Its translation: CASSAGTGYTGELFF.

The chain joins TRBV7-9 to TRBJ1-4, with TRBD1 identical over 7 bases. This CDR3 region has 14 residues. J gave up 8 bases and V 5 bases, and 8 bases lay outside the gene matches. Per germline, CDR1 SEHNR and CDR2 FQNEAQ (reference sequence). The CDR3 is CASSPGTVREKLFF. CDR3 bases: TGTGCCAGCAGCCCTGGGACAGTTCGCGAAAAACTGTTTTTT.

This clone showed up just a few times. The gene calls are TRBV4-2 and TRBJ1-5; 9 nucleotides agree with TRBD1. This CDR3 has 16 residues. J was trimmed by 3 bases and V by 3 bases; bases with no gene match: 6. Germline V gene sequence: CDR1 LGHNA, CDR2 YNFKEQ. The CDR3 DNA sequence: TGTGCCAGCAGCCATATCATACAGGGGGCCAATCAGCCCCAGCATTTT. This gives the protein CASSHIIQGANQPQHF.

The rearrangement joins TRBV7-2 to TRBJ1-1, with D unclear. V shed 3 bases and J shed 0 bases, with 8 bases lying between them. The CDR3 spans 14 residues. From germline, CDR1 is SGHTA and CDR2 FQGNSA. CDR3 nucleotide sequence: TGTGCCAGCAGCTTCGACCGGGTGAACACTGAAGCTTTCTTT. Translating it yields CASSFDRVNTEAFF.

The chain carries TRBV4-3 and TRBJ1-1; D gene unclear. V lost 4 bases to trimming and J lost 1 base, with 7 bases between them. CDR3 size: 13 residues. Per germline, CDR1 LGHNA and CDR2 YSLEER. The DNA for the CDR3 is TGCGCCAGCAGCCTCATCCAGAACACTGAAGCTTTCTTT. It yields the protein CASSLIQNTEAFF.

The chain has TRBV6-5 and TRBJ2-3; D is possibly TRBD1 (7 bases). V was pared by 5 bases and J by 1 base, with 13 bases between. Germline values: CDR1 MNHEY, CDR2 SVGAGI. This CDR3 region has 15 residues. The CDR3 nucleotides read TGTGCCAGCAGTCCAGGGGGGTCACGCACAGATACGCAGTATTTT. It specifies CASSPGGSRTDTQYF.

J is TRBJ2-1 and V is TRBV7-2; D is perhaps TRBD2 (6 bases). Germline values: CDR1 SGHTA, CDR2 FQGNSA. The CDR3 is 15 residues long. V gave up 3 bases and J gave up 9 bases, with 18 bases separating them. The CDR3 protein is CASSFSRDVGGEQFF. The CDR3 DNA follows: TGTGCCAGCAGCTTCTCTAGGGATGTGGGGGGTGAGCAGTTCTTC.

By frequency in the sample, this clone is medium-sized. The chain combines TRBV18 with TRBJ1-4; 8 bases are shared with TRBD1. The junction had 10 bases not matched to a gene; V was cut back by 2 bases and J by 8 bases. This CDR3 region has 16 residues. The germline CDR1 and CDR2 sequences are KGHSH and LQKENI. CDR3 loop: CASSPVPGTGQEKLFF. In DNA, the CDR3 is TGTGCCAGCTCACCAGTCCCGGGGACAGGACAAGAAAAACTGTTTTTT.

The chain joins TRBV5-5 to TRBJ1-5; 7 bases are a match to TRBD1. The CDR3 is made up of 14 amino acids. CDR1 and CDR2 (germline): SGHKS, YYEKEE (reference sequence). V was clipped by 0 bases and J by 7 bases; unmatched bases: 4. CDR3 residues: CASSLVPQGQPQHF. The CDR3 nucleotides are TGTGCCAGCAGCTTGGTACCACAGGGGCAGCCCCAGCATTTT.

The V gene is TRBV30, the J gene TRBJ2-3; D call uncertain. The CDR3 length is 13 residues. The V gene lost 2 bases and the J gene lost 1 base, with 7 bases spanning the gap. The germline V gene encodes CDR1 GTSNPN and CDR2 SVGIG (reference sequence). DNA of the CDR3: TGTGCCTGGAGTCGGCTAGGCACAGATACGCAGTATTTT. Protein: CAWSRLGTDTQYF. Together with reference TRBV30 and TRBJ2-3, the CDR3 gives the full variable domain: SQTIHQWPATLVQPVGSPLSLECTVEGTSNPNLYWYRQAAGRGLQLLFYSVGIGQISSEVPQNLSASRPQDRQFILSSKKLLLSDSGFYLCAWSRLGTDTQYFGPGTRLTVL.

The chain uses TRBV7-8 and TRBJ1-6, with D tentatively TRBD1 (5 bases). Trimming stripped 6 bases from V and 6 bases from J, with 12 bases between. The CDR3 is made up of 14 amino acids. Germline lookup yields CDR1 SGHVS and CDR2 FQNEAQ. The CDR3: CASRRQLSNSPLHF. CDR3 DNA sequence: TGTGCCAGCAGACGACAGCTATCTAATTCACCCCTCCACTTT.

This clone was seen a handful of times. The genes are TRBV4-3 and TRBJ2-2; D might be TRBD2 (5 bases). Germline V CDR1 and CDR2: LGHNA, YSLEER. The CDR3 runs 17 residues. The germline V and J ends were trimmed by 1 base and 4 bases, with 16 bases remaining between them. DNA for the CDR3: TGCGCCAGCAGCCAAGGGTCGGGATGGCGGGTCACCGGGGAGCTGTTTTTT. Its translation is CASSQGSGWRVTGELFF.

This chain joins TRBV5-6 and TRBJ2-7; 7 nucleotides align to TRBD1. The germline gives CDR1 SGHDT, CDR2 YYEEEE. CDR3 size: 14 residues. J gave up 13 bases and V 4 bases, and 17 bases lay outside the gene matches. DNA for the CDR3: TGTGCCAGCAGCCCCAAACAGGGGAGTTACGAGCGTTACTTC. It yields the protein CASSPKQGSYERYF.

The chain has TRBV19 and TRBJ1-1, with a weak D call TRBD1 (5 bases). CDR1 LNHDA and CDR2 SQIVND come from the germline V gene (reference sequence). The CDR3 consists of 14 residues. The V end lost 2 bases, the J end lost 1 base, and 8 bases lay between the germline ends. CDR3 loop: CASSIIRENTEAFF. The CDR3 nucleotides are TGTGCCAGTAGTATAATCAGGGAGAACACTGAAGCTTTCTTT.

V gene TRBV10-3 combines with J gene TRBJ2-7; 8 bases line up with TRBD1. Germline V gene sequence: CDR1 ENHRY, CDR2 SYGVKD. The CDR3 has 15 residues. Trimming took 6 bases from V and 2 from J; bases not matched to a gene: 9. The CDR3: CAIRPGTGGPYEQYF. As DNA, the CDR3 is TGTGCCATCAGACCCGGGACAGGTGGACCCTACGAGCAGTACTTC.

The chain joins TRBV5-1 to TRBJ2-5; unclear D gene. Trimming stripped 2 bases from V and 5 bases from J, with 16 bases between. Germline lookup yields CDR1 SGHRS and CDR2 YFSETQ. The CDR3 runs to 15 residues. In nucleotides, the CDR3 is TGCGCCAGCAGCTTCGTGTCCTCCTACGGGGAGACCCAGTACTTC. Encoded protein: CASSFVSSYGETQYF.

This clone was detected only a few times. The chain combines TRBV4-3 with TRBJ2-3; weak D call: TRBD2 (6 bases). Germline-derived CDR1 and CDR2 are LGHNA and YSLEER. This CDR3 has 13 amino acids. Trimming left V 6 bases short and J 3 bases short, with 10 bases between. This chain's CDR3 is CASSRLDTDTQYF. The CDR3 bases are TGCGCCAGCAGTCGACTAGATACAGATACGCAGTATTTT.

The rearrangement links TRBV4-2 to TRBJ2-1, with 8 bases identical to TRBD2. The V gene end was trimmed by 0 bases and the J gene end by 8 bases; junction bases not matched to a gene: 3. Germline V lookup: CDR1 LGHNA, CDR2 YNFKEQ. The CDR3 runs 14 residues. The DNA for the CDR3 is TGTGCCAGCAGCCAAGAGTTAGCGGGGTATGAGCAGTTCTTC. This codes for CASSQELAGYEQFF.

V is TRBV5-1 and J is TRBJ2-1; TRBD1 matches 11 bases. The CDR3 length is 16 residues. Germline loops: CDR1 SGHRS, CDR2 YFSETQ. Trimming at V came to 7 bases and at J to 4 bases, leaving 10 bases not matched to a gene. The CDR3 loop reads CASRGGQGALYNEQFF. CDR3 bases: TGCGCCAGCCGGGGCGGACAGGGGGCCCTTTACAATGAGCAGTTCTTC.

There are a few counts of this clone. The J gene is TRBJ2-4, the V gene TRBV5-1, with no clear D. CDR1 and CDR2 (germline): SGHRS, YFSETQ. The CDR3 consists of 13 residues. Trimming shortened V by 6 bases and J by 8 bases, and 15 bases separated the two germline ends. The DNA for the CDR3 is TGCGCCAGCAAGGTGGCCCTACGGGACATTCAGTACTTC. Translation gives CASKVALRDIQYF.

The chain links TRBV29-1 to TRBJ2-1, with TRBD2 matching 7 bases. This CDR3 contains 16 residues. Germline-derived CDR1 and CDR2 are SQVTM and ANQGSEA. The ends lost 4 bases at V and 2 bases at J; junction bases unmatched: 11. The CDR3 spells CSVVGRGGGTYNEQFF. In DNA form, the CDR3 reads TGCAGCGTTGTAGGGCGCGGGGGAGGGACCTACAATGAGCAGTTCTTC.

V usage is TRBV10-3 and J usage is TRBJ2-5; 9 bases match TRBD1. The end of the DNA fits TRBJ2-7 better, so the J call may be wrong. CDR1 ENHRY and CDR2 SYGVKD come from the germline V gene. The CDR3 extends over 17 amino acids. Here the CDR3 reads CAISEDDRGTGVDEQYF. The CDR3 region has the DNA TGTGCCATCAGTGAGGACGACAGGGGGACGGGGGTTGACGAGCAGTACTTC.

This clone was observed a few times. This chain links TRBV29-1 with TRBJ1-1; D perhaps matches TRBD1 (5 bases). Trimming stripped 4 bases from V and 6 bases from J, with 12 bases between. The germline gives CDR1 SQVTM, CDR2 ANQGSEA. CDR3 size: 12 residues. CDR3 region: CSVGEGRAEAFF. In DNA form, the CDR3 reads TGCAGCGTTGGTGAGGGGAGGGCTGAAGCTTTCTTT. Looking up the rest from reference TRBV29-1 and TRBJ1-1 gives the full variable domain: SAVISQKPSRDICQRGTSLTIQCQVDSQVTMMFWYRQQPGQSLTLIATANQGSEATYESGFVIDKFPISRPNLTFSTLTVSNMSPEDSSIYLCSVGEGRAEAFFGQGTRLTVV.

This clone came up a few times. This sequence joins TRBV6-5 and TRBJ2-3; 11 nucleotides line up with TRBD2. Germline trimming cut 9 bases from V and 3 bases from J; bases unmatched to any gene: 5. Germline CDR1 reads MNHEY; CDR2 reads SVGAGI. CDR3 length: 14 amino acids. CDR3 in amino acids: CASNRLAGTDTQYF. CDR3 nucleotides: TGTGCCAGTAATCGACTAGCGGGGACAGATACGCAGTATTTT.

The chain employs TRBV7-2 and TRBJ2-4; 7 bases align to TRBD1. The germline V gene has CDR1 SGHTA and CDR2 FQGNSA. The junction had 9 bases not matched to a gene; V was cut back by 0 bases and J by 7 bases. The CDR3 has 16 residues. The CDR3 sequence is CASSLASETGHNIQYF. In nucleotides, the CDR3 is TGTGCCAGCAGCTTAGCGTCGGAGACAGGGCATAACATTCAGTACTTC.

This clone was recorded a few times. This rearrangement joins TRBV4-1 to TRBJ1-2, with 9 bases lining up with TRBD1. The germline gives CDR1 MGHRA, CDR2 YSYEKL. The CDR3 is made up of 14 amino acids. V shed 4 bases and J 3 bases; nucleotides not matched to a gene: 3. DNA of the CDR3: TGCGCCAGCAGCCGACGACAGGGGGACTATGGCTACACCTTC. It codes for CASSRRQGDYGYTF.

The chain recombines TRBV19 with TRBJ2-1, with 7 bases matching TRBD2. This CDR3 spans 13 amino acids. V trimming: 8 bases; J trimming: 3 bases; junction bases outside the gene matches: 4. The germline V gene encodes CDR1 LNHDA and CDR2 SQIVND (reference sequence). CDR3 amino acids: CASRLAGYNEQFF. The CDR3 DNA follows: TGTGCCAGTCGATTAGCGGGCTACAATGAGCAGTTCTTC.